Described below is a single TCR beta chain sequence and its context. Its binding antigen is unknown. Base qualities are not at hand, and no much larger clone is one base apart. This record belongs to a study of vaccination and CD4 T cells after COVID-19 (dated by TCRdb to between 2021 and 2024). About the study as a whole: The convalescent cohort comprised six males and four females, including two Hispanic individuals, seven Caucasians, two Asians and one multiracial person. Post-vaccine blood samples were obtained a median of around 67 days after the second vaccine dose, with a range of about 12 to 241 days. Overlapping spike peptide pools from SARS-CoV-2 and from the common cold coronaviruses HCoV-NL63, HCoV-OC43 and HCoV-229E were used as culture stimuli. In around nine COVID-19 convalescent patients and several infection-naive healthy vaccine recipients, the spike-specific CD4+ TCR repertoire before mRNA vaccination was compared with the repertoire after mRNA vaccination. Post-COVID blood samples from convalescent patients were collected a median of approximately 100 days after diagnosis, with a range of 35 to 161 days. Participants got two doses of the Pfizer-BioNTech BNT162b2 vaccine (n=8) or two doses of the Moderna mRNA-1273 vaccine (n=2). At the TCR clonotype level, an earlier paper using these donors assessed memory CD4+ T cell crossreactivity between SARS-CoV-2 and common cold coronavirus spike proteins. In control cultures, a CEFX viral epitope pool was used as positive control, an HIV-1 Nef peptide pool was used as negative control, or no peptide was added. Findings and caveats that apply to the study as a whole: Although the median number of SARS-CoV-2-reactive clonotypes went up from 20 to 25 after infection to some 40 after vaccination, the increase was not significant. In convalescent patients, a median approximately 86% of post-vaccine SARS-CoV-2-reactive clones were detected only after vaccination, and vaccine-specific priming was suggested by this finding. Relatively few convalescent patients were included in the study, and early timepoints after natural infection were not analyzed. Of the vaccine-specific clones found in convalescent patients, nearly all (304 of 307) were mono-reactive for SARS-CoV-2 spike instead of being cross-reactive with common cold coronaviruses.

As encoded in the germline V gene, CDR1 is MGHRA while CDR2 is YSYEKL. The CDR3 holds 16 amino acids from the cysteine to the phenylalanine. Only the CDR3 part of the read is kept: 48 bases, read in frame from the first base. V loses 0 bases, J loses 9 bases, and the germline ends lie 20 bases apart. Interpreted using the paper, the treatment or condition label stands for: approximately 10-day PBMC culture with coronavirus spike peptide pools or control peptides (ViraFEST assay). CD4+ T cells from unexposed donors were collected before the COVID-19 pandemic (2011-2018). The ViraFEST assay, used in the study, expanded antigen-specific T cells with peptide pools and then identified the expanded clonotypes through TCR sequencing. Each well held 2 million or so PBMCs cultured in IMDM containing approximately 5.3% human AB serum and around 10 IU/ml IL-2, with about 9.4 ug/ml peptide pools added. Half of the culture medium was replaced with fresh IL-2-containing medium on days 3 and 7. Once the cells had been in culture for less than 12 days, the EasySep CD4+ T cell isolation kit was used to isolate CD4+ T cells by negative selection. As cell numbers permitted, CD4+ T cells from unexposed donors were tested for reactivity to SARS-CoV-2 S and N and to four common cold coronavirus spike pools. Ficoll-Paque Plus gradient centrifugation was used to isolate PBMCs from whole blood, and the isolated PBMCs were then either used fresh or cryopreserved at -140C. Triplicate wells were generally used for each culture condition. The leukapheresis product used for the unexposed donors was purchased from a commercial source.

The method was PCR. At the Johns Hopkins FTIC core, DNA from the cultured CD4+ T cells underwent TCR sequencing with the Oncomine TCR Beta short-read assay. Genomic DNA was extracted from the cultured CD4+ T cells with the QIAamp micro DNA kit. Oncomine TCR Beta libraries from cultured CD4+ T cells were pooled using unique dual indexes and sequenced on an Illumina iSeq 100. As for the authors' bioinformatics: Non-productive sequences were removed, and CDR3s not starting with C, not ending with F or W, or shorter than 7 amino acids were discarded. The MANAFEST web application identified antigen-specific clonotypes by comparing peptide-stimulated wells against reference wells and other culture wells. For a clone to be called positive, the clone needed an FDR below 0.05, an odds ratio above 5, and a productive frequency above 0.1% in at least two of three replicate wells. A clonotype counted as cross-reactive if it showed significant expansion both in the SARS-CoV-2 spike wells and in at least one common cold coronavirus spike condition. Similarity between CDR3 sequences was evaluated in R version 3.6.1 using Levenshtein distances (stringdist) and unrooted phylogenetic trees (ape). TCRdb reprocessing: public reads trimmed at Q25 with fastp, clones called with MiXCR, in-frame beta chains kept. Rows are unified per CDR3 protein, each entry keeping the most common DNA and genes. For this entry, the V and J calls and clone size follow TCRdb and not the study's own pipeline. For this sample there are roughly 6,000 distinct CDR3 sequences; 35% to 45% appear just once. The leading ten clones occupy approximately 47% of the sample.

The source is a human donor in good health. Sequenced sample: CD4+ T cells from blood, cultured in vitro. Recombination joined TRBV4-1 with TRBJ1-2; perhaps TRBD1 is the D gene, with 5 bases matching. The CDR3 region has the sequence CASSQDHGTPRESYTF. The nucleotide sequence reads TGCGCCAGCAGCCAAGATCATGGGACTCCGAGGGAAAGCTACACCTTC.